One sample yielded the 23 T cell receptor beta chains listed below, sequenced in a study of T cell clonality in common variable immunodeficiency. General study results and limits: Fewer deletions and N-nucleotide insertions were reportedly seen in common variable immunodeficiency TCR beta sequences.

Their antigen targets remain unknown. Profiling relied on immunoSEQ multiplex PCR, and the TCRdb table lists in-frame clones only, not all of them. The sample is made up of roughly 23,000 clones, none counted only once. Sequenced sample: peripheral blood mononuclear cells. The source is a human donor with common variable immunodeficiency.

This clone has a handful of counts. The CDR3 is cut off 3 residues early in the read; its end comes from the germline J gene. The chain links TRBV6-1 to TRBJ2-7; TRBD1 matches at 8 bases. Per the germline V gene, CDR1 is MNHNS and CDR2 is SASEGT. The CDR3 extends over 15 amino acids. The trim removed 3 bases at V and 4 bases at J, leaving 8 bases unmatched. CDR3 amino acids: CASSETGASLYEQYF. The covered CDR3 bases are TGTGCCAGCAGTGAGACAGGGGCTAGTTTATACGAG.

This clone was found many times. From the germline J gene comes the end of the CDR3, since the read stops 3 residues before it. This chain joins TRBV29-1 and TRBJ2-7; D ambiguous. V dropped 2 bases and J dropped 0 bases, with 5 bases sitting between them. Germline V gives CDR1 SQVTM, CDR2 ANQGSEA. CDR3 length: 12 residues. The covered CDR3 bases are TGCAGCGTTGAACAGAGCTCCTACGAG. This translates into CSVEQSSYE. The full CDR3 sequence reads CSVEQSSYEQYF.

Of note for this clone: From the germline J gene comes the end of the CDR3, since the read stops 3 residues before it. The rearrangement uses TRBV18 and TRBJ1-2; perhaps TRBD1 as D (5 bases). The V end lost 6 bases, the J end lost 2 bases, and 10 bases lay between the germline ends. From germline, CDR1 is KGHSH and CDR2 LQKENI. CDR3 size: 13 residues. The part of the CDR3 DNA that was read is TGTGCCAGCTCCCCCGAGGGGAACTATGGC. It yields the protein CASSPEGNYG. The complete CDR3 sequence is CASSPEGNYGYTF.

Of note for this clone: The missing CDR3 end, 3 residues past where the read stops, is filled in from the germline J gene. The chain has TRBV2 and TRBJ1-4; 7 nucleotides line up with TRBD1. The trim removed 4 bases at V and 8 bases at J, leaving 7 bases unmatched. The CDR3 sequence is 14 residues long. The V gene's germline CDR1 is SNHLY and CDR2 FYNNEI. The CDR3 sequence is CASSGDSQREKLFF. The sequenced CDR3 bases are TGTGCCAGCAGTGGGGACAGCCAGAGGGAAAAA.

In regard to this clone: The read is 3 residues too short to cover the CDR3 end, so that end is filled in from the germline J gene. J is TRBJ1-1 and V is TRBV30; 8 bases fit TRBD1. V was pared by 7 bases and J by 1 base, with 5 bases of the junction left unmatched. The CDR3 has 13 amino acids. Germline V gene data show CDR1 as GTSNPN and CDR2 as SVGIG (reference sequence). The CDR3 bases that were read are TGTGCCTTGTCGCAGGGGGCGAACACTGAA. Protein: CALSQGANTE. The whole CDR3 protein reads CALSQGANTEAFF.

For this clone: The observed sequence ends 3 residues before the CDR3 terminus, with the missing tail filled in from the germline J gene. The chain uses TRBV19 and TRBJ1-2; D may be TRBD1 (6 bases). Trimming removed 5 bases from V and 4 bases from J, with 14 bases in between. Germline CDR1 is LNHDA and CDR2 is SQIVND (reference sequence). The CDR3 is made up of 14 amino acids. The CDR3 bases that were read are TGTGCCAGTAGTGCTACCGGGACACGCTATGGC. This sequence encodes CASSATGTRYG. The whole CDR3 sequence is CASSATGTRYGYTF. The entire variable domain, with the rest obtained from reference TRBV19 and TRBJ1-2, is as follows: DGGITQSPKYLFRKEGQNVTLSCEQNLNHDAMYWYRQDPGQGLRLIYYSQIVNDFQKGDIAEGYSVSREKKESFPLTVTSAQKNPTAFYLCASSATGTRYGYTFGSGTRLTVV.

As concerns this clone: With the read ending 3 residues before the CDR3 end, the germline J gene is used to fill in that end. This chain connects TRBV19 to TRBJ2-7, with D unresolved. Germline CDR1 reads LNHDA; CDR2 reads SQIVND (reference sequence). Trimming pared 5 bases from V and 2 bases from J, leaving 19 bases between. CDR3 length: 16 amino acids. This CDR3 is CASSPSRVVIPYEQYF. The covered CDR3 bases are TGTGCCAGTAGTCCCTCAAGGGTAGTAATCCCCTACGAG.

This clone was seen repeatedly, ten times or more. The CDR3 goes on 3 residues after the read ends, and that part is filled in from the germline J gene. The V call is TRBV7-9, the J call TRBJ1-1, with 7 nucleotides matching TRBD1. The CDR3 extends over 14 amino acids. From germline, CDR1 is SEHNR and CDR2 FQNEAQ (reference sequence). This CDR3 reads CASSPGTAQLVAFF. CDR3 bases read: TGTGCCAGCAGCCCTGGGACAGCCCAGCTCGTA.

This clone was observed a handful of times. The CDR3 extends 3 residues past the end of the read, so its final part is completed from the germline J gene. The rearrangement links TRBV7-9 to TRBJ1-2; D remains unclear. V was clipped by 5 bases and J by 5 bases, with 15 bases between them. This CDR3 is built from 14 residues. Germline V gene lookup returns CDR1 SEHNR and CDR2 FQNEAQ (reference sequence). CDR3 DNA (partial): TGTGCCAGCAGCCCACGCCTCGACATTTATGGC. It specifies CASSPRLDIYG. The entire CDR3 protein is CASSPRLDIYGYTF.

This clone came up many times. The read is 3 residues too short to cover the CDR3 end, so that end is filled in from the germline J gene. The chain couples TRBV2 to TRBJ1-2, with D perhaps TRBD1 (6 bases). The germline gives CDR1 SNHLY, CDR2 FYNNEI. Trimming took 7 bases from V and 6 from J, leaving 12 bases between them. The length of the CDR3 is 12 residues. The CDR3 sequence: CASNQGLDGYTF. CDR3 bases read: TGTGCCAGCAACCAGGGGCTAGATGGC.

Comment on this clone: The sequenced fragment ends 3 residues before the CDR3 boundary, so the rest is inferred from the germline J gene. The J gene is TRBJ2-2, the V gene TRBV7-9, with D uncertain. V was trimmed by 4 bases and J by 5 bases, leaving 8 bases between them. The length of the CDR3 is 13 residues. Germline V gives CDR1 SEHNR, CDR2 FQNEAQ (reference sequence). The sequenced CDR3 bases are TGTGCCAGCAGCTCCCAGATTACCGGGGAG. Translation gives CASSSQITGE. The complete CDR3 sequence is CASSSQITGELFF.

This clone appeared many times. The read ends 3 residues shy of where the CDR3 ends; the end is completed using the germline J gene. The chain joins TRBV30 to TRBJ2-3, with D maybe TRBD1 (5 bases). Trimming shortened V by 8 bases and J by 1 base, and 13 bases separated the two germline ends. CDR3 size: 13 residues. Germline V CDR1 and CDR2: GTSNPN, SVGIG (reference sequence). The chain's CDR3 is CARGPGGTDTQYF. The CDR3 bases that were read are TGTGCCAGGGGCCCTGGGGGCACAGATACG.

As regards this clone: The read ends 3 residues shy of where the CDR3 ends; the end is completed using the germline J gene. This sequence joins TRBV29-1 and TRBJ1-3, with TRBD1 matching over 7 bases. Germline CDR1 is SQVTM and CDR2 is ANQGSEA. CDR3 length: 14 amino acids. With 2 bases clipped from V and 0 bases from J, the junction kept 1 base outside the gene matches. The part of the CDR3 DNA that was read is TGCAGCGTTGAAAGGGACAGCTCTGGAAACACC. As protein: CSVERDSSGNT. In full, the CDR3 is CSVERDSSGNTIYF.

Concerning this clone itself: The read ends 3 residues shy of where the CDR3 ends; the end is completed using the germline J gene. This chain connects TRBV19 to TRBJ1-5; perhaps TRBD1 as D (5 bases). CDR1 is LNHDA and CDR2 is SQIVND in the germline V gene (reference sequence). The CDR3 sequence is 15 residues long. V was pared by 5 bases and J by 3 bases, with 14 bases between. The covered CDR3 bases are TGTGCCAGTAGTCGATCAGGGAGCCACAATCAGCCC. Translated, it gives CASSRSGSHNQP. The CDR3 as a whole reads CASSRSGSHNQPQHF.

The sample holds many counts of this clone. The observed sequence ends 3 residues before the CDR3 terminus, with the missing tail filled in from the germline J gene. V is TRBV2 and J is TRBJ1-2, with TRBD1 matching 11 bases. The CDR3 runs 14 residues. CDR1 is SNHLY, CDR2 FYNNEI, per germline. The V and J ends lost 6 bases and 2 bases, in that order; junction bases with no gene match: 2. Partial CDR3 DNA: TGTGCCAGCAGAGGACAGGGGGCGAACTATGGC. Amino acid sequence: CASRGQGANYG. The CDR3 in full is CASRGQGANYGYTF.

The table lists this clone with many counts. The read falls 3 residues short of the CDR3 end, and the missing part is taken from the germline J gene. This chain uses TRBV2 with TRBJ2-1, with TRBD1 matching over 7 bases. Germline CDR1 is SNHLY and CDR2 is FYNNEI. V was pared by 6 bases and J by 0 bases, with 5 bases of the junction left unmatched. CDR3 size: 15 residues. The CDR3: CASSSQGSSYNEQFF. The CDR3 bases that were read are TGTGCCAGCAGCTCACAGGGGAGCTCCTACAATGAG.

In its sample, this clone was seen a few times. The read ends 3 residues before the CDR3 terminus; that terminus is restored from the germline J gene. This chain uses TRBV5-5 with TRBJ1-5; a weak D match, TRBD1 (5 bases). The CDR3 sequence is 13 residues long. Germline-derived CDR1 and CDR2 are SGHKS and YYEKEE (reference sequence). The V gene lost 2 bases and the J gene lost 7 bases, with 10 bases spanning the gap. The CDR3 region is CASSFRAGQPQHF. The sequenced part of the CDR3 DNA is TGTGCCAGCAGCTTCAGGGCTGGGCAGCCC.

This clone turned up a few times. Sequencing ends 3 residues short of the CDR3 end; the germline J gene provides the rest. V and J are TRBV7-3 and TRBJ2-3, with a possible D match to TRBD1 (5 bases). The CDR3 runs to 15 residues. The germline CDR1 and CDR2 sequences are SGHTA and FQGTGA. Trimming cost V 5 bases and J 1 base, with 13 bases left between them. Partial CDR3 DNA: TGTGCCAGCAGCCTGACAGCTCTCCGCACAGATACG. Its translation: CASSLTALRTDT. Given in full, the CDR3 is CASSLTALRTDTQYF.

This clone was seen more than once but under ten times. The CDR3 here is CASSWLAQTGELFF. CDR3 DNA, as far as it was read: TGTGCCAGTAGTTGGCTAGCGCAAACCGGGGAG. The chain combines TRBV19 with TRBJ2-2; maybe TRBD2 (6 bases). The CDR3 is cut off 3 residues early in the read; its end comes from the germline J gene. This CDR3 region has 14 residues. Germline CDR1 reads LNHDA; CDR2 reads SQIVND (reference sequence). Trimming removed 5 bases from V and 5 bases from J, with 12 bases in between.

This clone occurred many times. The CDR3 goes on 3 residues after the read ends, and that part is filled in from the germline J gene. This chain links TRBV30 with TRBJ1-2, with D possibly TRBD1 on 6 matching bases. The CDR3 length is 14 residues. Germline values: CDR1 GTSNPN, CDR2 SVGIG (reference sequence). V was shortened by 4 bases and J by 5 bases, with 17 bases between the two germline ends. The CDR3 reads CAWNLRGRLYGYTF. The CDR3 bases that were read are TGTGCCTGGAACCTGCGGGGGCGTCTTTATGGC. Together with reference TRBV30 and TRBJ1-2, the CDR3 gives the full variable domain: SQTIHQWPATLVQPVGSPLSLECTVEGTSNPNLYWYRQAAGRGLQLLFYSVGIGQISSEVPQNLSASRPQDRQFILSSKKLLLSDSGFYLCAWNLRGRLYGYTFGSGTRLTVV.

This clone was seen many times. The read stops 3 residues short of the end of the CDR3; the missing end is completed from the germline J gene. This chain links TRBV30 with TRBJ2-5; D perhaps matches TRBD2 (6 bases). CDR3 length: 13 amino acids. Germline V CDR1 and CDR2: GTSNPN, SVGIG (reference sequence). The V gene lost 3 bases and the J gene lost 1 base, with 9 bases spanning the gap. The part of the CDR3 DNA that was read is TGTGCCTGGAGCCGGGGGTTCCAAGAGACC. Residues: CAWSRGFQET. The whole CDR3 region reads CAWSRGFQETQYF.

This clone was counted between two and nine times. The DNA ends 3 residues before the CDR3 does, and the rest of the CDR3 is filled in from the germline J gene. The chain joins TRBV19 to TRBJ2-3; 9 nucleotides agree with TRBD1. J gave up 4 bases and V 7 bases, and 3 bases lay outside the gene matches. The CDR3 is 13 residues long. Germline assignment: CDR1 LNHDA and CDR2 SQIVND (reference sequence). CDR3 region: CASTRQGADTQYF. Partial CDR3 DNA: TGTGCCAGTACCAGACAGGGGGCAGATACG.

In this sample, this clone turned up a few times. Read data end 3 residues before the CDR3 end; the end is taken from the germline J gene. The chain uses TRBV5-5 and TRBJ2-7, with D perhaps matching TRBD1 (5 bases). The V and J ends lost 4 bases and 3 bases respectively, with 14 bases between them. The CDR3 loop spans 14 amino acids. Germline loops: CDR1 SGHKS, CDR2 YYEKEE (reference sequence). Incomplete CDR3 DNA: TGTGCCAGCAGCCCGATACAGGCCCACTACGAG. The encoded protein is CASSPIQAHYE. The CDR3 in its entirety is CASSPIQAHYEQYF.